Listed here are 22 T cell receptor beta chains from one sample, sequenced in a study of T cell changes during pregnancy in multiple sclerosis. Sequenced by immunoSEQ multiplex PCR; TCRdb stores in-frame clones only, minus some. The profile shows roughly 42,000 clones, around 90% of them singletons. Source: CD4+ T cells from peripheral blood mononuclear cells, taken in the second trimester of pregnancy. The receptors were sampled from a female donor in good health, enrolled as a control in a pregnancy study.

This chain uses TRBV5-6 with TRBJ2-5; perhaps TRBD2 as D (5 bases). Trimming cost V 0 bases and J 4 bases, with 19 bases left between them. This CDR3 is 17 amino acids long. Per the germline V gene, CDR1 is SGHDT and CDR2 is YYEEEE. The CDR3 here is CASSLEFRVAKGETQYF. The CDR3 nucleotides are TGTGCCAGCAGCTTGGAATTCCGCGTAGCGAAAGGAGAGACCCAGTACTTC.

The genes are TRBV19 and TRBJ1-4; 8 bases are shared with TRBD1. This CDR3 is built from 14 residues. Trimming took 1 base from V and 7 from J; bases not matched to a gene: 2. CDR1 is LNHDA, CDR2 SQIVND, per germline (reference sequence). CDR3 coding DNA: TGTGCCAGTAGTATAGGGACAGGGCCTGAAAAACTGTTTTTT. Translated, it gives CASSIGTGPEKLFF. The entire variable domain, with the rest obtained from reference TRBV19 and TRBJ1-4, is as follows: DGGITQSPKYLFRKEGQNVTLSCEQNLNHDAMYWYRQDPGQGLRLIYYSQIVNDFQKGDIAEGYSVSREKKESFPLTVTSAQKNPTAFYLCASSIGTGPEKLFFGSGTQLSVL.

The chain couples TRBV9 to TRBJ2-5; 12 bases are shared with TRBD2. Germline V CDR1 and CDR2: SGDLS, YYNGEE. Trimming at V came to 0 bases and at J to 3 bases, leaving 9 bases not matched to a gene. The CDR3 totals 18 residues. Here the CDR3 DNA reads TGTGCCAGCAGCGTAGGCCTAGCGGGGGGGCCATGGGAAGAGACCCAGTACTTC. Translated, it gives CASSVGLAGGPWEETQYF.

This chain links TRBV28 with TRBJ2-3; D gene ambiguous. Trimming removed 6 bases from V and 4 bases from J, with 8 bases in between. The CDR3 covers 12 residues. The germline V gene has CDR1 MDHEN and CDR2 SYDVKM. CDR3 protein: CASRKQSDTQYF. The CDR3, as DNA: TGTGCCAGCAGAAAACAGTCAGATACGCAGTATTTT. Drawing the rest from reference TRBV28 and TRBJ2-3, the complete variable domain is DVKVTQSSRYLVKRTGEKVFLECVQDMDHENMFWYRQDPGLGLRLIYFSYDVKMKEKGDIPEGYSVSREKKERFSLILESASTNQTSMYLCASRKQSDTQYFGPGTRLTVL.

Here the CDR3 reads CASSLWGTRWREGRNEQFF. CDR3 in DNA: TGTGCCAGCAGCTTATGGGGGACTCGGTGGCGGGAGGGCCGGAATGAGCAGTTCTTC. The rearrangement uses TRBV7-2 and TRBJ2-1; TRBD2 aligns across 9 bases. V dropped 2 bases and J dropped 7; count of bases not matched to a gene: 18. The CDR3 covers 19 residues. CDR1 is SGHTA, CDR2 FQGNSA, per germline.

The rearrangement uses TRBV7-2 and TRBJ2-5, with TRBD2 identical over 9 bases. Unmatched junction bases numbered 6, after V lost 2 bases and J lost 5 bases. The CDR3 consists of 15 residues. CDR1 is SGHTA and CDR2 is FQGNSA in the germline V gene. The CDR3, as DNA: TGTGCCAGCAGCTTATTGCGGGAGGGCCGCGAGACCCAGTACTTC. Its translation: CASSLLREGRETQYF.

This chain connects TRBV6-6 to TRBJ2-7; TRBD2 is a possible D gene (5 bases). V was clipped by 2 bases and J by 0 bases, with 11 bases between them. CDR1 MNHNY and CDR2 SVGAGI come from the germline V gene (reference sequence). The CDR3 consists of 15 residues. The CDR3 protein is CASSYVGGSSYEQYF. In DNA form, the CDR3 reads TGTGCCAGCAGTTACGTCGGAGGCAGCTCCTACGAGCAGTACTTC.

The chain uses TRBV5-1 and TRBJ1-2; D might be TRBD1 (6 bases). This CDR3 region has 14 residues. V was cut by 0 bases and J by 2 bases, with 8 bases left in between. Germline loops: CDR1 SGHRS, CDR2 YFSETQ. The CDR3 is CASSLAGANYGYTF. CDR3 in DNA: TGCGCCAGCAGCTTGGCAGGGGCGAACTATGGCTACACCTTC. The whole variable domain, remainder taken from reference TRBV5-1 and TRBJ1-2, is KAGVTQTPRYLIKTRGQQVTLSCSPISGHRSVSWYQQTPGQGLQFLFEYFSETQRNKGNFPGRFSGRQFSNSRSEMNVSTLELGDSALYLCASSLAGANYGYTFGSGTRLTVV.

The rearrangement joins TRBV6-5 to TRBJ2-7, with no clear D. This CDR3 contains 13 residues. Trimming cost V 4 bases and J 2 bases, with 9 bases left between them. CDR1 and CDR2 from the germline V gene are MNHEY and SVGAGI. The CDR3 loop is CASSFYGAYEQYF. The CDR3 nucleotides read TGTGCCAGCAGTTTTTACGGAGCCTACGAGCAGTACTTC.

Remarks on this clone: The junction differs from germline at one of its ends, possibly a read error. The V call is TRBV7-7, the J call TRBJ1-1; 7 positions agree with TRBD1. CDR1 and CDR2 (germline): SSHAT, FNYEAQ (reference sequence). The CDR3 is made up of 13 amino acids. CDR3 nucleotides: TGTGCTAGCAGCTCCCATCAGGGGGCTGAAGCTTTCTTT. Protein product: CASSSHQGAEAFF.

This sequence joins TRBV19 and TRBJ2-3; D not certain. Germline CDR1 reads LNHDA; CDR2 reads SQIVND (reference sequence). Trimming left V 3 bases short and J 6 bases short, with 7 bases between. The CDR3 contains 12 residues. DNA of the CDR3: TGTGCCAGTAGTATTCGGTCGGATACGCAGTATTTT. Protein sequence: CASSIRSDTQYF.

This clone was counted a few times. V and J are TRBV29-1 and TRBJ1-5, with 10 nucleotides matching TRBD1. The germline V gene encodes CDR1 SQVTM and CDR2 ANQGSEA. CDR3 size: 14 residues. The V gene end was trimmed by 4 bases and the J gene end by 9 bases; junction bases not matched to a gene: 9. Here the CDR3 DNA reads TGCAGCGTTGGGGACAGGGGACTAGACGGGCCCCAGCATTTT. Its translation is CSVGDRGLDGPQHF. Using reference TRBV29-1 and TRBJ1-5 for the parts outside the CDR3, the full variable domain is SAVISQKPSRDICQRGTSLTIQCQVDSQVTMMFWYRQQPGQSLTLIATANQGSEATYESGFVIDKFPISRPNLTFSTLTVSNMSPEDSSIYLCSVGDRGLDGPQHFGDGTRLSIL.

The V call is TRBV7-9, the J call TRBJ1-1; 7 positions agree with TRBD1. The CDR3 is 15 amino acids. Germline-derived CDR1 and CDR2 are SEHNR and FQNEAQ (reference sequence). J gave up 4 bases and V 5 bases, and 10 bases lay outside the gene matches. The CDR3 DNA follows: TGTGCCAGCAGCAAAGGACAGGTAGATACCACTGAAGCTTTCTTT. Protein product: CASSKGQVDTTEAFF.

The chain carries TRBV9 and TRBJ1-2; D gene ambiguous. Germline CDR1 and CDR2: SGDLS and YYNGEE. The CDR3 extends over 13 amino acids. V was pared by 0 bases and J by 5 bases, with 8 bases between. CDR3: CASSVDPRYGYTF. Written as DNA, the CDR3 is TGTGCCAGCAGCGTAGACCCGAGATATGGCTACACCTTC.

The genes are TRBV28 and TRBJ2-5; 11 nucleotides line up with TRBD2. V shed 3 bases and J 2 bases; nucleotides not matched to a gene: 5. Germline CDR1 is MDHEN and CDR2 is SYDVKM. The CDR3 contains 16 residues. CDR3 coding DNA: TGTGCCAGCAGTTTGGCCCTAGCGGGGGGACAAGAGACCCAGTACTTC. Its protein product is CASSLALAGGQETQYF.

V gene TRBV28 combines with J gene TRBJ2-7; 9 positions agree with TRBD1. Germline V lookup: CDR1 MDHEN, CDR2 SYDVKM. The CDR3 is 14 residues long. V lost 9 bases, J lost 3 bases, and 9 bases stayed unmatched. Here the CDR3 DNA reads TGTGCCAGTTGGCCGGGACAGGGACTCTACGAGCAGTACTTC. Translating gives CASWPGQGLYEQYF.

The chain recombines TRBV5-1 with TRBJ2-3, with 10 nucleotides matching TRBD2. Germline assignment: CDR1 SGHRS and CDR2 YFSETQ. The CDR3 spans 17 residues. With 1 base clipped from V and 0 bases from J, the junction kept 5 bases outside the gene matches. DNA for the CDR3: TGCGCCAGCAGCTTGAACCTAGCGGGGGCGAGCACAGATACGCAGTATTTT. Translation gives CASSLNLAGASTDTQYF.

V and J are TRBV5-4 and TRBJ1-5; a weak D match, TRBD1 (6 bases). This CDR3 has 14 amino acids. The germline CDR1 and CDR2 sequences are SGHNT and YYREEE (reference sequence). Trimming pared 2 bases from V and 6 bases from J, leaving 12 bases between. The CDR3 DNA reads as TGTGCCAGCAGCTTCGGGGGGGCCGGTCAGCCCCAGCATTTT. Encoded protein: CASSFGGAGQPQHF.

The chain combines TRBV5-4 with TRBJ1-2; TRBD1 agrees at 9 bases. The V gene's germline CDR1 is SGHNT and CDR2 YYREEE (reference sequence). This CDR3 has 14 amino acids. Trimming removed 4 bases from V and 4 bases from J; junction bases left unmatched: 5. The chain's CDR3 is CASSPGQGGYGYTF. CDR3 bases: TGTGCCAGCAGCCCGGGACAGGGTGGCTATGGCTACACCTTC.

The CDR3, as DNA: TGTGCCAGCAGCTTAGCTGTGAGCGGGAGGGCCCCCAACCCCTACGAGCAGTACTTC. Translation gives CASSLAVSGRAPNPYEQYF. The chain carries TRBV7-2 and TRBJ2-7, with 10 bases aligning to TRBD2. The CDR3 sequence is 19 residues long. The germline V gene has CDR1 SGHTA and CDR2 FQGNSA. The J segment lost 2 bases and the V segment lost 0 bases, leaving 13 bases of the junction unmatched.

This chain uses TRBV27 with TRBJ2-2; 8 nucleotides align to TRBD2. CDR1 and CDR2 (germline): MNHEY, SMNVEV (reference sequence). The CDR3 has 17 amino acids. V lost 5 bases to trimming and J lost 7 bases; unmatched junction nucleotides: 15. CDR3 sequence: CASSGGSGRPRGGELFF. The CDR3 DNA is TGTGCCAGCAGTGGGGGAAGCGGGAGACCCCGAGGCGGGGAGCTGTTTTTT.

The genes are TRBV7-9 and TRBJ1-2, with D perhaps TRBD1 (6 bases). Per germline, CDR1 SEHNR and CDR2 FQNEAQ (reference sequence). The V gene lost 3 bases and the J gene lost 8 bases, with 7 bases spanning the gap. This CDR3 is 11 amino acids long. CDR3 DNA sequence: TGTGCCAGCAGCTTGACAGGAGGCTACACCTTC. It yields the protein CASSLTGGYTF. The whole variable domain, remainder taken from reference TRBV7-9 and TRBJ1-2, is DTGVSQNPRHKITKRGQNVTFRCDPISEHNRLYWYRQTLGQGPEFLTYFQNEAQLEKSRLLSDRFSAERPKGSFSTLEIQRTEQGDSAMYLCASSLTGGYTFGSGTRLTVV.